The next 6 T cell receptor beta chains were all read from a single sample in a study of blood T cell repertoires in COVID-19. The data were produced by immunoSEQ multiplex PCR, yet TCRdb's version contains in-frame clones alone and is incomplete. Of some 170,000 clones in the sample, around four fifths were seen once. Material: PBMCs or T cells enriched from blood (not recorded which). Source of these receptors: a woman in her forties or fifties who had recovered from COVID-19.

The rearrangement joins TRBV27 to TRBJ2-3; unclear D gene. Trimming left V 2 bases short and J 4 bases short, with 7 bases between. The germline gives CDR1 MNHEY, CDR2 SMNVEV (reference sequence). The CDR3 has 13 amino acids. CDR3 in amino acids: CASSLGRPDTQYF. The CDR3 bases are TGTGCCAGCAGTTTAGGGCGACCAGATACGCAGTATTTT.

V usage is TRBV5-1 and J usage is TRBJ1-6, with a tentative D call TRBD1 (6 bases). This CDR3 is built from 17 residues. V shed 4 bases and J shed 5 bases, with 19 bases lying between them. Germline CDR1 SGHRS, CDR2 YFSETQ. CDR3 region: CASSPIGQSRNNSPLHF. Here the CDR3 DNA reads TGCGCCAGCAGCCCCATCGGACAGTCACGCAATAATTCACCCCTCCACTTT. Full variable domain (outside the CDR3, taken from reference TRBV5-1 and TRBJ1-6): KAGVTQTPRYLIKTRGQQVTLSCSPISGHRSVSWYQQTPGQGLQFLFEYFSETQRNKGNFPGRFSGRQFSNSRSEMNVSTLELGDSALYLCASSPIGQSRNNSPLHFGNGTRLTVT.

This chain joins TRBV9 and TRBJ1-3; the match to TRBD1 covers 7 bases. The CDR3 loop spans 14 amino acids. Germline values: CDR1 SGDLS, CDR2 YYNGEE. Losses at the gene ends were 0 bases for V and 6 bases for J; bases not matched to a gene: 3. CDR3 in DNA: TGTGCCAGCAGCGTAGAGGGGGCGGAAAACACCATATATTTT. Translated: CASSVEGAENTIYF.

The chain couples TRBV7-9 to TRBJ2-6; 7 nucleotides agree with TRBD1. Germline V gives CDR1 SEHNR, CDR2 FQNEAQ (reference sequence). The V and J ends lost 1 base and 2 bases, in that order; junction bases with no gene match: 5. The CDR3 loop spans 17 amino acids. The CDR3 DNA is TGTGCCAGCAGCTTAGGGATGGGGACAGCTGGGGCCAACGTCCTGACTTTC. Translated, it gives CASSLGMGTAGANVLTF. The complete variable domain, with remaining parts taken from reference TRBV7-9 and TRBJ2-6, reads DTGVSQNPRHKITKRGQNVTFRCDPISEHNRLYWYRQTLGQGPEFLTYFQNEAQLEKSRLLSDRFSAERPKGSFSTLEIQRTEQGDSAMYLCASSLGMGTAGANVLTFGAGSRLTVL.

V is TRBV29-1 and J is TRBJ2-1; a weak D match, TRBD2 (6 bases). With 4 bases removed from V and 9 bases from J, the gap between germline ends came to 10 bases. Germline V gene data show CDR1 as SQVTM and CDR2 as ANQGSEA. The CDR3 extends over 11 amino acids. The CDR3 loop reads CSVAGAGEQFF. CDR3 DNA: TGCAGCGTTGCCGGAGCGGGTGAGCAGTTCTTC.

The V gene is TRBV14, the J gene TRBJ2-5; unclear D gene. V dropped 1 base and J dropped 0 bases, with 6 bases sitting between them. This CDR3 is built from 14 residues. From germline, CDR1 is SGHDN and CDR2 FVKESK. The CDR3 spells CASSQVQYQETQYF. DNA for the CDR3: TGTGCCAGCAGCCAAGTCCAGTACCAAGAGACCCAGTACTTC.